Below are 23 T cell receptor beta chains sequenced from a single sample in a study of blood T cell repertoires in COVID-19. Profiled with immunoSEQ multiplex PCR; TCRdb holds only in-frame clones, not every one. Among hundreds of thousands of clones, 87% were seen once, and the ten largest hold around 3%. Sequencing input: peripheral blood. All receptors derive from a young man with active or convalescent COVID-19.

This CDR3 is CASSYSEGSTEAFF. The DNA for the CDR3 is TGTGCCAGCAGTTACTCGGAGGGTAGTACTGAAGCTTTCTTT. The chain couples TRBV6-5 to TRBJ1-1; D is undetermined. Trimming cost V 0 bases and J 5 bases, with 10 bases left between them. This CDR3 is 14 amino acids long. Germline CDR1 reads MNHEY; CDR2 reads SVGAGI.

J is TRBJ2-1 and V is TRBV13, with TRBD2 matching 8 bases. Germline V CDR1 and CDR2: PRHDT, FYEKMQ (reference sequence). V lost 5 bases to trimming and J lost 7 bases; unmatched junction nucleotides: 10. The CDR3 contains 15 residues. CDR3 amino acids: CASSVDGRVGNEQFF. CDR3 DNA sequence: TGTGCCAGCAGCGTAGACGGGAGGGTTGGGAATGAGCAGTTCTTC.

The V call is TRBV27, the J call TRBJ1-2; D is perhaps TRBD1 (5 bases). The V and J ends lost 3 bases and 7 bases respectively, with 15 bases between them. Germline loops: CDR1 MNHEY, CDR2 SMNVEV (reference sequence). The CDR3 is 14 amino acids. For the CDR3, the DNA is TGTGCCAGCAGTTTCAGGGCCCTTGGAAGTGGCTACACCTTC. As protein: CASSFRALGSGYTF.

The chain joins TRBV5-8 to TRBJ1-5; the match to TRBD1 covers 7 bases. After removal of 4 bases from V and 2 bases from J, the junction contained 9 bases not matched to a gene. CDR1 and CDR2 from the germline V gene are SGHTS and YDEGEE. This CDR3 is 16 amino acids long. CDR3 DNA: TGTGCCAGCAGCCCCAGACAGGGAGGAGGCAATCAGCCCCAGCATTTT. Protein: CASSPRQGGGNQPQHF.

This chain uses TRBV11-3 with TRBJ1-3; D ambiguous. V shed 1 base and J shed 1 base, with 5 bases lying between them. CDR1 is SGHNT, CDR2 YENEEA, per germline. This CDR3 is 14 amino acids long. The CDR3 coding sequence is TGTGCCAGCAGCTTAGCCCCATCTGGAAACACCATATATTTT. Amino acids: CASSLAPSGNTIYF.

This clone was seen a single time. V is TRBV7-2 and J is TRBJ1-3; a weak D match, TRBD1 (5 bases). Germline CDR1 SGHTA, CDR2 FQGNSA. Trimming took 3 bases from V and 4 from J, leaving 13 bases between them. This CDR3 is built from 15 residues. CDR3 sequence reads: CASSLGRAWGNTIYF. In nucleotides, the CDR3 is TGTGCCAGCAGCTTGGGCAGGGCTTGGGGAAACACCATATATTTT.

CDR3 region: CASSTTSRSYEQYF. The CDR3 nucleotides are TGTGCCAGCAGCACGACTAGCAGATCCTACGAGCAGTACTTC. The V call is TRBV6-5, the J call TRBJ2-7, with TRBD2 identical over 7 bases. V gave up 6 bases and J gave up 1 base; unmatched junction bases: 6. This CDR3 contains 14 residues. In germline, CDR1 is MNHEY, CDR2 SVGAGI.

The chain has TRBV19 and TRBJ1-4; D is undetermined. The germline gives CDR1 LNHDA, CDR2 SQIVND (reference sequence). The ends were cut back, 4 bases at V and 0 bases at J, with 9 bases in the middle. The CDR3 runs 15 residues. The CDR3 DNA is TGTGCCAGTAGTACGGGTTTAACAACTAATGAAAAACTGTTTTTT. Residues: CASSTGLTTNEKLFF.

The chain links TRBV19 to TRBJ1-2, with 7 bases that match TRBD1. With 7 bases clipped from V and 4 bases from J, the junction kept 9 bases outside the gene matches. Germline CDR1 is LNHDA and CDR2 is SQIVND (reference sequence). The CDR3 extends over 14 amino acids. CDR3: CASTRQGPGYGYTF. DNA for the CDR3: TGTGCCAGTACCAGACAGGGACCCGGCTATGGCTACACCTTC.

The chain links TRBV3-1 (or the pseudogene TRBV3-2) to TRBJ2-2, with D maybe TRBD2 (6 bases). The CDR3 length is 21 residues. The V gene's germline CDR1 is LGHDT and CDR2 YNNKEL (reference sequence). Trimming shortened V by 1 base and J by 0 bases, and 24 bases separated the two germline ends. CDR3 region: CASSQAPSGLQVLTNTGELFF. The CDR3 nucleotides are TGTGCCAGCAGCCAAGCCCCGAGCGGGCTTCAGGTGCTAACGAACACCGGGGAGCTGTTTTTT.

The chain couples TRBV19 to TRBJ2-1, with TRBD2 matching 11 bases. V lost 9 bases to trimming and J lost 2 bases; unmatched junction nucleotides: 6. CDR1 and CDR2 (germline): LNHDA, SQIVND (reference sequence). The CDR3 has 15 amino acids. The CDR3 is CASTRLAGTYNEQFF. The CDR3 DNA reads TGTGCCAGCACCAGACTAGCGGGGACCTACAATGAGCAGTTCTTC.

The CDR3 spells CASSEAGTGYGYTF. The CDR3 region has the DNA TGTGCCAGCAGTGAAGCCGGGACAGGCTATGGCTACACCTTC. This rearrangement joins TRBV6-1 to TRBJ1-2, with 8 bases that match TRBD1. V lost 0 bases to trimming and J lost 4 bases; unmatched junction nucleotides: 1. The CDR3 sequence is 14 residues long. From germline, CDR1 is MNHNS and CDR2 SASEGT.

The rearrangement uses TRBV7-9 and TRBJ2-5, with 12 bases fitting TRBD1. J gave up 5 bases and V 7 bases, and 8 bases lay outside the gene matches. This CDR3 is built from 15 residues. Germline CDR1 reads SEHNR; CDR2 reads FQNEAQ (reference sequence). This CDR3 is CASTSGTGGIETQYF. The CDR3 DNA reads TGTGCCAGCACTTCCGGGACAGGGGGCATTGAGACCCAGTACTTC.

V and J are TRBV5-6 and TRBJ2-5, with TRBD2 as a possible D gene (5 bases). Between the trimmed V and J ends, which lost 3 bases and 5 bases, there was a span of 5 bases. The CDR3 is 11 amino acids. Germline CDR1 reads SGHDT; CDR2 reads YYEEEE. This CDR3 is CASSSGETQYF. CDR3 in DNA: TGTGCCAGCAGCTCGGGGGAGACCCAGTACTTC.

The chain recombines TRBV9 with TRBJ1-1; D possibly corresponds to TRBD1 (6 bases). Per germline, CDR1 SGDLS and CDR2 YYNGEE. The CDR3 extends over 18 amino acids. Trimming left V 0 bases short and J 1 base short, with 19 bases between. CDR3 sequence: CASSVAPGLGQKNTEAFF. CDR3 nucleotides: TGTGCCAGCAGCGTAGCGCCCGGGTTAGGACAGAAGAACACTGAAGCTTTCTTT.

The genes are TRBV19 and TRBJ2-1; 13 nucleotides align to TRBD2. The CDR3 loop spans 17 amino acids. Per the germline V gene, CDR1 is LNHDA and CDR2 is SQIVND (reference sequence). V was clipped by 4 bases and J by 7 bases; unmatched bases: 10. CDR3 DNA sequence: TGTGCCAGTAGTAAAGATGGGACTAGCGGGGTCCAAAATGAGCAGTTCTTC. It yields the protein CASSKDGTSGVQNEQFF.

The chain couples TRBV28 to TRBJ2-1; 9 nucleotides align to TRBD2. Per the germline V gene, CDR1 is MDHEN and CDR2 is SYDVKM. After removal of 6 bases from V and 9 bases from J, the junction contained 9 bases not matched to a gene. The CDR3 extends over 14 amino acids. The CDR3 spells CASSLGREGTEQFF. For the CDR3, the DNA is TGTGCCAGCAGCCTGGGGCGGGAGGGGACTGAGCAGTTCTTC.

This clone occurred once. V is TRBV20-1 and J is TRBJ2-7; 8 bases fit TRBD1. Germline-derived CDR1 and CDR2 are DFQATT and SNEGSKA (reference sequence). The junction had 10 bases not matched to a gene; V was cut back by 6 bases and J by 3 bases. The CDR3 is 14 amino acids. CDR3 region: CSASPPGQDYEQYF. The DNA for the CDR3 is TGCAGTGCCAGTCCCCCGGGACAGGACTACGAGCAGTACTTC.

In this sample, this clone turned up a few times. CDR3 residues: CASSPLGKKLGPYGYTF. The CDR3 DNA follows: TGTGCCAGCAGTCCACTCGGCAAAAAGCTTGGGCCTTATGGCTACACCTTC. The rearrangement uses TRBV27 and TRBJ1-2; no firm D call. The CDR3 consists of 17 residues. Germline lookup yields CDR1 MNHEY and CDR2 SMNVEV (reference sequence). Trimming removed 5 bases at V and 5 bases at J, with 24 bases between.

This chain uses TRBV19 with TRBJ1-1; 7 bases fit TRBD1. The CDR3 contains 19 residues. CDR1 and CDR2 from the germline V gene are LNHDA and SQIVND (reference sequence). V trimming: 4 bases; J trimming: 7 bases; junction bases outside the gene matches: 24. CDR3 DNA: TGTGCCAGTAGTACCGACAGGGACTCTAGCCTAGTAAACCTTTATGAAGCTTTCTTT. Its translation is CASSTDRDSSLVNLYEAFF.

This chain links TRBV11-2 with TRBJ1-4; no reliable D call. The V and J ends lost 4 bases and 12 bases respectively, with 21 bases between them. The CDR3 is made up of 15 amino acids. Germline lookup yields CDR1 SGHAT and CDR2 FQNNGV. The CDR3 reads CASSSVMGRRWQLFF. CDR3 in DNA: TGTGCCAGCAGCTCAGTCATGGGGAGAAGGTGGCAACTGTTTTTT.

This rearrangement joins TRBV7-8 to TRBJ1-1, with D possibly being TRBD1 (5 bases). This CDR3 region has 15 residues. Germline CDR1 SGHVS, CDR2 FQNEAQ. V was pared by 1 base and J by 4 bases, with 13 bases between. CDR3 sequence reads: CASSLVGKGVTEAFF. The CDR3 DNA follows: TGTGCCAGCAGCTTAGTGGGTAAAGGGGTCACTGAAGCTTTCTTT. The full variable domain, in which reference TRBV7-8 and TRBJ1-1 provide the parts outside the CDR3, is GAGVSQSPRYKVAKRGQDVALRCDPISGHVSLFWYQQALGQGPEFLTYFQNEAQLDKSGLPSDRFFAERPEGSVSTLKIQRTQQEDSAVYLCASSLVGKGVTEAFFGQGTRLTVV.

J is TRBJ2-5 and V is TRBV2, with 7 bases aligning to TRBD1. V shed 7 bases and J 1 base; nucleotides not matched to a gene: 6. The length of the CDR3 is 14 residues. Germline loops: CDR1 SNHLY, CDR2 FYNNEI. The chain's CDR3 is CASKDRAVQETQYF. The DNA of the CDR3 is TGTGCCAGCAAAGACAGGGCGGTCCAAGAGACCCAGTACTTC.